The present TCR beta chain was sequenced within a study of Graves' ophthalmopathy and Graves' hyperthyroidism. Looking at the study overall: Peripheral blood sampling preceded any treatment and occurred at initial diagnosis. Overall study results and limits: Most thyroid clonotypes with frequency above 0.001 were detected in blood too. Cross-validated, the 13-signature model showed 87.88%/81.08% sensitivity/specificity, and 80%/75% in the test set.

The germline V gene encodes CDR1 MNHEY and CDR2 SVGEGT. The CDR3 extends over 13 amino acids. With 2 bases removed from V and 2 bases from J, the gap between germline ends came to 7 bases. RNA transcripts were the source from which TCR beta CDR3 regions were amplified. In the first round, RT-PCR was carried out with HTBI primers, and a multiplex PCR formed the second round. MiXCR, applied by TCRdb to the multiplex PCR reads, yields one record per CDR3 protein. The sample has roughly 400,000 distinct CDR3 sequences; 15% to 17% are singletons. It was on clinical symptoms, serum thyroxine, TRAb, thyroid ultrasound and orbital computed tomography that diagnosis relied. This clonotype was seen repeatedly, ten times or more. Its antigen is as yet unknown.

The chain links TRBV6-2 or TRBV6-3 to TRBJ2-7; no firm D call. The specimen was peripheral blood. The receptor was derived from a woman under 30 with stable Graves' hyperthyroidism. The CDR3 region is CASSYRVAYEQYF. CDR3 sequence (DNA): TGTGCCAGCAGTTACCGGGTTGCCTACGAGCAGTACTTC.